These 21 T cell receptor beta chains came from one sample sequenced in a study of blood T cells in healthy people across ages. A second PCR, run for 7 to 11 cycles, used a sample-barcoded 5' primer plus a J-beta primer mix. TCRdb reanalysed the 5' RACE reads using MiXCR and keeps one entry per CDR3 protein. Found here are about 840,000 distinct CDR3 sequences, roughly 28% of them singletons; the top ten hold roughly a tenth. The data were also submitted as part of a second study, on T cells of mothers and their children.

The sample taken for sequencing was blood. The receptor source for this set is a woman in her forties in good health.

The chain recombines TRBV3-1 with TRBJ1-1; D unclear. CDR3 length: 16 residues. CDR1 and CDR2 from the germline V gene are LGHDT and YNNKEL (reference sequence). The V gene lost 4 bases and the J gene lost 1 base, with 16 bases spanning the gap. The CDR3 region has the DNA TGTGCCAGCAGCCCCCGCTCCTCACAGCGGAACACTGAAGCTTTCTTT. This gives the protein CASSPRSSQRNTEAFF.

The sample holds many counts of this clonotype. The chain recombines TRBV5-5 with TRBJ2-1; 8 nucleotides line up with TRBD2. CDR1 and CDR2 from the germline V gene are SGHKS and YYEKEE (reference sequence). Unmatched junction bases numbered 7, after V lost 4 bases and J lost 4 bases. This CDR3 region has 15 residues. The CDR3 DNA sequence: TGTGCCAGCAGCGCCTTAGCGGGGACGTACAATGAGCAGTTCTTC. Its protein product is CASSALAGTYNEQFF.

This clonotype came up many times. V and J are TRBV9 and TRBJ2-7; TRBD1 is a possible D gene (5 bases). V was cut by 0 bases and J by 6 bases, with 13 bases left in between. The germline V gene encodes CDR1 SGDLS and CDR2 YYNGEE. CDR3 size: 14 residues. The CDR3 nucleotides read TGTGCCAGCAGCGTAGGTCAGGGCCTTCGCGAGCAGTACTTC. This gives the protein CASSVGQGLREQYF.

The rearrangement joins TRBV6-2 or TRBV6-3 to TRBJ1-6; 7 nucleotides line up with TRBD1. Unmatched junction bases numbered 3, after V lost 0 bases and J lost 7 bases. Germline CDR1 is MNHEY and CDR2 is SVGEGT. CDR3 size: 15 residues. CDR3 in DNA: TGTGCCAGCAGTTACTCGGGGACAGACAATTCACCCCTCCACTTT. Protein sequence: CASSYSGTDNSPLHF.

The chain employs TRBV27 and TRBJ2-7, with 8 bases aligning to TRBD1. CDR3 length equals 15 residues. Germline-derived CDR1 and CDR2 are MNHEY and SMNVEV (reference sequence). With 1 base clipped from V and 3 bases from J, the junction kept 5 bases outside the gene matches. CDR3: CASSLYADRVYEQYF. The CDR3 coding sequence is TGTGCCAGCAGTTTATACGCGGACAGGGTCTACGAGCAGTACTTC.

The chain joins TRBV6-6 to TRBJ2-7, with a possible D match to TRBD1 (5 bases). V lost 5 bases and J 4 bases, leaving 9 bases between the germline ends. The CDR3 runs 12 residues. Per germline, CDR1 MNHNY and CDR2 SVGAGI (reference sequence). The CDR3 DNA is TGTGCCAGCAGTATAAAGGGGTACGAGCAGTACTTC. It yields the protein CASSIKGYEQYF.

This clonotype came up once. The junction and the germline gene differ at one end; a read error may be behind it. The rearrangement uses TRBV11-2 and TRBJ2-2; D may match TRBD1 or TRBD2 (5 bases each). This CDR3 has 14 residues. Germline lookup yields CDR1 SGHAT and CDR2 FQNNGV. CDR3 amino acids: CASSLAGSTGEPFF. Here the CDR3 DNA reads TGTGCCAGCAGCTTAGCAGGGTCCACCGGGGAGCCGTTTTTT.

The chain joins TRBV2 to TRBJ2-2, with D possibly matching TRBD2 (6 bases). Germline V CDR1 and CDR2: SNHLY, FYNNEI. Trimming removed 7 bases at V and 4 bases at J, with 16 bases between. The CDR3 has 15 residues. This CDR3 is CASNRDWTSTGELFF. CDR3 bases: TGTGCCAGCAACCGGGACTGGACTTCCACCGGGGAGCTGTTTTTT.

The J gene is TRBJ2-1, the V gene TRBV5-5; TRBD2 aligns across 11 bases. Germline values: CDR1 SGHKS, CDR2 YYEKEE (reference sequence). The ends lost 5 bases at V and 5 bases at J; junction bases unmatched: 12. The CDR3 extends over 17 amino acids. This CDR3 is CASSYVPGLAENNEQFF. Here the CDR3 DNA reads TGTGCCAGCAGTTACGTTCCGGGACTAGCGGAAAACAATGAGCAGTTCTTC.

Ten or more counts support this clonotype. This chain links TRBV5-1 with TRBJ2-1; no reliable D call. V was shortened by 1 base and J by 3 bases, with 11 bases between the two germline ends. CDR1 and CDR2 (germline): SGHRS, YFSETQ. The CDR3 sequence is 15 residues long. The CDR3 nucleotides read TGCGCCAGCAGCTTGTTGGGGTTGGGCTACAATGAGCAGTTCTTC. Translated, it gives CASSLLGLGYNEQFF. Looking up the rest from reference TRBV5-1 and TRBJ2-1 gives the full variable domain: KAGVTQTPRYLIKTRGQQVTLSCSPISGHRSVSWYQQTPGQGLQFLFEYFSETQRNKGNFPGRFSGRQFSNSRSEMNVSTLELGDSALYLCASSLLGLGYNEQFFGPGTRLTVL.

This clonotype was seen a few times. The V call is TRBV6-2 or TRBV6-3, the J call TRBJ2-5; D is unclear. The CDR3 covers 13 residues. CDR1 is MNHEY and CDR2 is SVGEGT in the germline V gene. Trimming took 8 bases from V and 5 from J, leaving 15 bases between them. This CDR3 reads CASPRSPEETQYF. CDR3 nucleotides: TGTGCCAGCCCTCGGAGCCCTGAGGAGACCCAGTACTTC.

V is TRBV29-1 and J is TRBJ1-1; 7 nucleotides align to TRBD1. After removal of 7 bases from V and 0 bases from J, the junction contained 8 bases not matched to a gene. This CDR3 comprises 14 residues. Germline V lookup: CDR1 SQVTM, CDR2 ANQGSEA. For the CDR3, the DNA is TGCAGCGCCGCGGGACAGAGAATGAACACTGAAGCTTTCTTT. Protein: CSAAGQRMNTEAFF.

The chain links TRBV12-3 or TRBV12-4 to TRBJ2-1; D is uncertain. V was cut by 7 bases and J by 5 bases, with 15 bases left in between. The CDR3 totals 14 residues. The CDR3 protein is CASIQERTHNEQFF. CDR3 bases: TGTGCCAGCATTCAGGAGAGAACTCACAATGAGCAGTTCTTC.

This clonotype was seen repeatedly, ten times or more. The chain joins TRBV20-1 to TRBJ2-3, with D possibly TRBD1 on 5 matching bases. Germline V gene lookup returns CDR1 DFQATT and CDR2 SNEGSKA (reference sequence). Trimming took 6 bases from V and 2 from J, leaving 15 bases between them. The CDR3 consists of 14 residues. The CDR3 region has the DNA TGCAGTGCCTCACGAGACAGACTCACAGATACGCAGTATTTT. This encodes CSASRDRLTDTQYF.

This clonotype has a handful of counts. The V gene is TRBV28, the J gene TRBJ2-3; the match to TRBD2 covers 16 bases. Trimming removed 5 bases from V and 2 bases from J; junction bases left unmatched: 4. The CDR3 sequence is 17 residues long. CDR1 MDHEN and CDR2 SYDVKM come from the germline V gene. The CDR3 is CASSEGLAGGHTDTQYF. The CDR3 DNA follows: TGTGCCAGCAGTGAGGGACTAGCGGGGGGGCACACAGATACGCAGTATTTT.

This clonotype was detected a few times. A read error is possible here, since a much larger clone lies one base away. V gene TRBV4-1 combines with J gene TRBJ2-7, with TRBD2 matching over 12 bases. Germline V gene data show CDR1 as MGHRA and CDR2 as YSYEKL. The ends lost 1 base at V and 3 bases at J; junction bases unmatched: 4. This CDR3 comprises 16 residues. The CDR3 loop reads CASSQGTSGTLYEQYF. The DNA for the CDR3 is TGCGCCAGCAGCCAAGGGACTAGCGGGACTCTCTACGAGCAGTACTTC.

The rearrangement uses TRBV29-1 and TRBJ1-1; D might be TRBD1 (5 bases). Germline CDR1 SQVTM, CDR2 ANQGSEA. V lost 7 bases and J 1 base, leaving 7 bases between the germline ends. CDR3 length equals 11 residues. The CDR3 DNA sequence: TGCAGCGGCACAGGGAACACTGAAGCTTTCTTT. As protein: CSGTGNTEAFF. The whole variable domain, remainder taken from reference TRBV29-1 and TRBJ1-1, is SAVISQKPSRDICQRGTSLTIQCQVDSQVTMMFWYRQQPGQSLTLIATANQGSEATYESGFVIDKFPISRPNLTFSTLTVSNMSPEDSSIYLCSGTGNTEAFFGQGTRLTVV.

The chain links TRBV6-5 to TRBJ1-1; TRBD1 aligns across 10 bases. The CDR3 spans 14 residues. Germline lookup yields CDR1 MNHEY and CDR2 SVGAGI. V was pared by 4 bases and J by 4 bases, with 3 bases of the junction left unmatched. The CDR3 region has the DNA TGTGCCAGCAGTTCCGACAGGGGGCTCACTGAAGCTTTCTTT. Amino acid sequence: CASSSDRGLTEAFF.

At least ten counts were recorded for this clonotype. The chain links TRBV7-2 to TRBJ1-5; D is perhaps TRBD1 (5 bases). CDR1 and CDR2 from the germline V gene are SGHTA and FQGNSA. This CDR3 region has 16 residues. The V end was cut by 3 bases, the J end by 0 bases, with 12 bases between. CDR3 bases: TGTGCCAGCAGCTTCCAGGGCGGGGGTAGCAATCAGCCCCAGCATTTT. Encoded protein: CASSFQGGGSNQPQHF.

This clonotype was seen repeatedly, ten times or more. The V call is TRBV6-5, the J call TRBJ2-7, with D maybe TRBD1 (6 bases). CDR1 is MNHEY and CDR2 is SVGAGI in the germline V gene. This CDR3 is 13 amino acids long. Trimming cost V 5 bases and J 2 bases, with 10 bases left between them. The DNA of the CDR3 is TGTGCCAGCAGTACACAGGGTACCTACGAGCAGTACTTC. This codes for CASSTQGTYEQYF.

This clonotype came up a few times. The CDR3, as DNA: TGTGCCAGCAAGGTGATCCAGGGGGAGACCCAGTACTTC. As protein: CASKVIQGETQYF. V and J are TRBV2 and TRBJ2-5; TRBD1 is a possible D gene (6 bases). This CDR3 is 13 amino acids long. Germline V lookup: CDR1 SNHLY, CDR2 FYNNEI. Trimming stripped 7 bases from V and 5 bases from J, with 14 bases between.